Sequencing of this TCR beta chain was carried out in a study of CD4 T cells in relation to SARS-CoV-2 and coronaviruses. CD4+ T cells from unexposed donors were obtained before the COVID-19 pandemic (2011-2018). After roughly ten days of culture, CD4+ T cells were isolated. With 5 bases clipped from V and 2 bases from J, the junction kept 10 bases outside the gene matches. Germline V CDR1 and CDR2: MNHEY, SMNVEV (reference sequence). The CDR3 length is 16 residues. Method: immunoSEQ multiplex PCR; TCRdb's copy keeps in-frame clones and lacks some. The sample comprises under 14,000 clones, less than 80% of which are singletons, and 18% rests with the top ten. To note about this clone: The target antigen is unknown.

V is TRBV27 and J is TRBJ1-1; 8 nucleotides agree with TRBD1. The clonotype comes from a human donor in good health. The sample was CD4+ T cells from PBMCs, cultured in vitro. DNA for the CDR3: TGTGCCAGCAGTCACCCACAGGGGGGGATTAACACTGAAGCTTTCTTT. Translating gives CASSHPQGGINTEAFF.